This T cell receptor beta chain was recorded in a study of T cell changes during pregnancy in multiple sclerosis. V shed 6 bases, J shed 4 bases, and the junction held 9 bases outside the gene matches. This CDR3 contains 15 residues. Germline values: CDR1 SNHLY, CDR2 FYNNEI. Sequenced by immunoSEQ multiplex PCR; TCRdb stores in-frame clones only, minus some. The profile shows about 60,000 clones, 90% to 95% of them singletons. The rearrangement joins TRBV2 to TRBJ1-5; 7 bases line up with TRBD1. The sequence came from a female donor with multiple sclerosis, enrolled in a pregnancy study. Sequencing was performed on CD4+ T cells from peripheral blood mononuclear cells, taken in the second trimester of pregnancy. CDR3 in DNA: TGTGCCAGCAGCCTCCGACAGGGCACGAATCAGCCCCAGCATTTT. As protein: CASSLRQGTNQPQHF.